This is a list of T cell receptor beta chains from one sample in a study of human T cells and chemical hapten exposure. TCRdb itself ran the RACE reads through MiXCR, one entry per CDR3 protein. The repertoire consists of roughly 200,000 distinct CDR3 sequences, with approximately 20% occurring once and the leading ten covering about 6.7%. The sequencing here drew on whole blood, taken in connection with sensitization to the hapten diphenylcyclopropenone (DPC). Receptor source: a woman aged 45 to 65 with alopecia areata. Some clones in this sample may be carry-over from other donors' samples. Each CDR3 is given without its conserved first and last residue. Size values are once, few and many counts, or a class for expanded clones, and some rows have none.

length,V,size,J,CDR3
17,TRBV20-1,-,TRBJ2-1,SAPRRGSTRPSSYNEQF
13,TRBV12-3/TRBV12-4,-,TRBJ2-2,ASSGLAGAAGELF
13,TRBV11-2,-,TRBJ2-1,ASSPPLQGRNEQF
13,TRBV5-1,many,TRBJ2-3,ASSLLAGGTDTQY
12,TRBV20-1,-,TRBJ1-5,SARDTGIRQPQH
11,TRBV28,-,TRBJ1-5,ASRVSLIQPQH
13,TRBV7-2,-,TRBJ2-3,ASSPWQPGADTQY
13,TRBV29-1,-,TRBJ2-1,SVERDPSSYNEQF
11,TRBV20-1,few,TRBJ1-2,SPYRTGSYGYT
10,TRBV29-1,many,TRBJ2-7,SAGTSGYEQY
12,TRBV5-6,-,TRBJ2-7,ASSLARYRVEQY
10,TRBV20-1,-,TRBJ1-2,SARDTNYGYT
10,TRBV19,few,TRBJ2-5,ASGTGFQTQY
10,TRBV29-1,-,TRBJ1-1,SVDRTNTEAF
11,TRBV20-1,-,TRBJ2-5,SASAGGGETQY
11,TRBV20-1,few,TRBJ1-5,SAGGSSVQPQH
9,TRBV20-1,few,TRBJ2-1,SALLVPQQF
15,TRBV5-1,-,TRBJ2-3,ASSPSGLGGGTDTQY
15,TRBV9,few,TRBJ1-1,ASRARRGQDRDTEAF
13,TRBV10-3,few,TRBJ1-6,AISDGQGVDSPLH
14,TRBV12-3/TRBV12-4,few,TRBJ2-3,ASSSGLAGRTDTQY
12,TRBV18,-,TRBJ2-7,ASSSDSDLYEQY
14,TRBV18,-,TRBJ2-5,ASSPPGLAGVETQY
13,TRBV6-6,-,TRBJ2-3,ASSSSGSSTDTQY
10,TRBV12-3/TRBV12-4,-,TRBJ2-4,ASSVGATIQY
14,TRBV6-1,-,TRBJ2-2,ASPEPGPRNTGELF
12,TRBV12-3/TRBV12-4,-,TRBJ1-6,ASTRQGRNSPLH
12,TRBV15,few,TRBJ1-1,ATSREGVNTEAF
12,TRBV7-2,few,TRBJ2-5,ASSLWRAGETQY
14,TRBV7-6,-,TRBJ2-1,ASSLGRDRFYNEQF
12,TRBV14,few,TRBJ1-4,ASGTGAWSEKLF
12,TRBV10-3,few,TRBJ2-1,AISGAGSVDEQF
13,TRBV7-9,-,TRBJ2-1,ASSLAGATSNEQF
10,TRBV29-1,-,TRBJ2-1,SVLLASREQF
12,TRBV12-3/TRBV12-4,once,TRBJ1-2,ASRGTGIIYGYT
11,TRBV28,few,TRBJ1-5,ASKSGLNQPQH
15,TRBV20-1,-,TRBJ2-5,SSFKVLAGGPQETQY
12,TRBV12-3/TRBV12-4,-,TRBJ2-7,ASSDLNRDYEQY
13,TRBV11-2,-,TRBJ2-1,ASSSGTGSYNEQF
13,TRBV12-5,-,TRBJ2-1,ASGYLAGGYNEQF
12,TRBV9,-,TRBJ2-7,ASSARRAYTEQY
11,TRBV12-3/TRBV12-4,few,TRBJ2-1,ASSLGDRPDVF
13,TRBV5-1,-,TRBJ2-5,ASSFLAGFEETQY
11,TRBV2,few,TRBJ1-1,ASSDRGHTEAF
12,TRBV20-1,few,TRBJ2-2,SARGLTGPGELF
13,TRBV6-5,few,TRBJ1-2,ASSYLSTASYGYT
13,TRBV19,few,TRBJ2-5,ASSKSSGTEKTQY
14,TRBV7-2,few,TRBJ2-1,ASSLWTSGKNNEQF
13,TRBV29-1,-,TRBJ2-5,SVDGTSGARYTQY
12,TRBV3-1,-,TRBJ2-5,ASSQAPGQETQY
11,TRBV10-3,few,TRBJ1-2,ATRDRVNYGYT
13,TRBV20-1,many,TRBJ2-5,SARGLAVIQETQY